Each of the 28 T cell receptor beta chains below was sequenced from the same sample in a study of technical replicates of blood from several donors. Some clones are missing from TCRdb's copy, which holds only in-frame ones; the method was immunoSEQ multiplex PCR. Among 65,000 to 80,000 clones, about 97% were seen once, and the ten largest hold approximately 0.25%. The sequenced sample was T cells isolated from PBMCs. The receptors were sampled from a human donor in good health.

This chain connects TRBV6-5 to TRBJ2-7, with D maybe TRBD2 (6 bases). The CDR3 contains 15 residues. Per germline, CDR1 MNHEY and CDR2 SVGAGI. Trimming cost V 6 bases and J 3 bases, with 18 bases left between them. The chain's CDR3 is CASRGTGTQVYEQYF. Here the CDR3 DNA reads TGTGCCAGCAGAGGGACCGGGACTCAAGTCTACGAGCAGTACTTC.

The V call is TRBV7-2, the J call TRBJ1-2; 11 bases are shared with TRBD1. V lost 1 base to trimming and J lost 8 bases; unmatched junction nucleotides: 9. The CDR3 is 16 residues long. The V gene's germline CDR1 is SGHTA and CDR2 FQGNSA. The CDR3 reads CASSLGGQGAHFGYTF. The DNA for the CDR3 is TGTGCCAGCAGCTTAGGTGGACAGGGGGCGCATTTCGGCTACACCTTC.

The rearrangement uses TRBV18 and TRBJ1-1; a possible D gene is TRBD1 (6 bases). Germline V gene data show CDR1 as KGHSH and CDR2 as LQKENI. Trimming took 1 base from V and 6 from J, leaving 6 bases between them. The CDR3 length is 12 residues. As DNA, the CDR3 is TGTGCCAGCTCACCACAGGGGGCTGAAGCTTTCTTT. Translated, it gives CASSPQGAEAFF. Using reference TRBV18 and TRBJ1-1 for the parts outside the CDR3, the full variable domain is NAGVMQNPRHLVRRRGQEARLRCSPMKGHSHVYWYRQLPEEGLKFMVYLQKENIIDESGMPKERFSAEFPKEGPSILRIQQVVRGDSAAYFCASSPQGAEAFFGQGTRLTVV.

The V and J genes are TRBV27 and TRBJ1-1, with no clear D. With 8 bases removed from V and 3 bases from J, the gap between germline ends came to 13 bases. The germline gives CDR1 MNHEY, CDR2 SMNVEV (reference sequence). The CDR3 runs 13 residues. CDR3 in DNA: TGTGCCAGCTCCTGGGCGGGCCACACTGAAGCTTTCTTT. This gives the protein CASSWAGHTEAFF.

The rearrangement links TRBV30 to TRBJ2-1; TRBD2 is a possible D gene (5 bases). This CDR3 contains 14 residues. Trimming cost V 2 bases and J 5 bases, with 13 bases left between them. CDR1 is GTSNPN and CDR2 is SVGIG in the germline V gene (reference sequence). The CDR3 sequence is CAWSKRETNNEQFF. The DNA for the CDR3 is TGTGCCTGGAGTAAGAGGGAAACAAACAATGAGCAGTTCTTC.

The CDR3 loop reads CASSENRGTEAFF. The CDR3 DNA sequence: TGTGCCAGCAGTGAAAACAGGGGCACTGAAGCTTTCTTT. This chain links TRBV6-1 with TRBJ1-1, with 7 bases lining up with TRBD1. V gave up 2 bases and J gave up 4 bases; unmatched junction bases: 1. The CDR3 is 13 residues long. CDR1 is MNHNS and CDR2 is SASEGT in the germline V gene.

The chain combines TRBV11-3 with TRBJ2-5; 7 bases are a match to TRBD1. Germline trimming cut 5 bases from V and 5 bases from J; bases unmatched to any gene: 14. Germline-derived CDR1 and CDR2 are SGHNT and YENEEA. This CDR3 comprises 16 residues. The CDR3 loop is CASSHPGQSPRETQYF. Here the CDR3 DNA reads TGTGCCAGCAGCCATCCGGGACAGTCGCCTAGGGAGACCCAGTACTTC.

The V call is TRBV30, the J call TRBJ2-4; TRBD1 might be the D (5 bases). CDR1 is GTSNPN, CDR2 SVGIG, per germline (reference sequence). Trimming cost V 0 bases and J 9 bases, with 15 bases left between them. This CDR3 comprises 14 residues. The CDR3 is CAWSVRRVEVIQYF. The CDR3 DNA sequence: TGTGCCTGGAGTGTTCGCAGGGTAGAAGTCATTCAGTACTTC.

This chain connects TRBV28 to TRBJ1-1; no clear D. Germline V lookup: CDR1 MDHEN, CDR2 SYDVKM. The CDR3 loop spans 14 amino acids. The V end was cut by 9 bases, the J end by 1 base, with 15 bases between. For the CDR3, the DNA is TGTGCCAGTTCCCCCGTTATGCGGAACACTGAAGCTTTCTTT. Translating it yields CASSPVMRNTEAFF. The full variable domain, completed using reference TRBV28 and TRBJ1-1, is DVKVTQSSRYLVKRTGEKVFLECVQDMDHENMFWYRQDPGLGLRLIYFSYDVKMKEKGDIPEGYSVSREKKERFSLILESASTNQTSMYLCASSPVMRNTEAFFGQGTRLTVV.

This chain joins TRBV5-1 and TRBJ2-7; 12 nucleotides align to TRBD2. The CDR3 sequence is 15 residues long. J lost 1 base, V lost 4 bases, and 3 bases had no gene match. Germline CDR1 reads SGHRS; CDR2 reads YFSETQ. CDR3 bases: TGCGCCAGCAGCGTTCTAGCGGGAGGGTCCTACGAGCAGTACTTC. Translation: CASSVLAGGSYEQYF.

As concerns this clone: An end of the junction does not agree with germline; a read error may underlie this. This chain links TRBV7-9 with TRBJ1-3; D ambiguous. CDR1 SEHNR and CDR2 FQNEAQ come from the germline V gene (reference sequence). The CDR3 spans 12 residues. The chain's CDR3 is CASSLGGDTIYF. DNA for the CDR3: TGTGCCAGCAGCTTAGGTGGAGACACCATATATTTT.

The chain links TRBV25-1 to TRBJ2-1, with 7 positions matching TRBD2. The CDR3 has 14 amino acids. CDR1 and CDR2 (germline): MGHDK, SYGVNS. The ends lost 1 base at V and 8 bases at J; junction bases unmatched: 5. CDR3 nucleotides: TGTGCCAGCAGTGAATTACTGGGAGGGGATGAGCAGTTCTTC. Translation: CASSELLGGDEQFF.

V is TRBV28 and J is TRBJ2-4; D may be TRBD2 (6 bases). The CDR3 is 13 amino acids. Germline loops: CDR1 MDHEN, CDR2 SYDVKM. With 10 bases removed from V and 0 bases from J, the gap between germline ends came to 10 bases. The DNA for the CDR3 is TGTGCCACTATGGGACTAGCCAAAAACATTCAGTACTTC. Translated: CATMGLAKNIQYF. The full variable domain, rest sourced from reference TRBV28 and TRBJ2-4, is DVKVTQSSRYLVKRTGEKVFLECVQDMDHENMFWYRQDPGLGLRLIYFSYDVKMKEKGDIPEGYSVSREKKERFSLILESASTNQTSMYLCATMGLAKNIQYFGAGTRLSVL.

The chain joins TRBV28 to TRBJ2-7; 7 bases map to TRBD1. Germline-derived CDR1 and CDR2 are MDHEN and SYDVKM. The CDR3 is 15 amino acids. J gave up 3 bases and V 5 bases, and 10 bases lay outside the gene matches. The CDR3 protein is CASSPPQGQDYEQYF. Written as DNA, the CDR3 is TGTGCCAGCAGTCCTCCACAGGGGCAAGACTACGAGCAGTACTTC. The whole variable domain, remainder taken from reference TRBV28 and TRBJ2-7, is DVKVTQSSRYLVKRTGEKVFLECVQDMDHENMFWYRQDPGLGLRLIYFSYDVKMKEKGDIPEGYSVSREKKERFSLILESASTNQTSMYLCASSPPQGQDYEQYFGPGTRLTVT.

The rearrangement joins TRBV5-4 to TRBJ2-7; D is ambiguous. Germline CDR1 and CDR2: SGHNT and YYREEE (reference sequence). With 1 base removed from V and 2 bases from J, the gap between germline ends came to 13 bases. The CDR3 has 15 amino acids. The CDR3 loop reads CASSLIPDKTYEQYF. The CDR3, as DNA: TGTGCCAGCAGCTTGATCCCAGATAAGACCTACGAGCAGTACTTC.

In DNA, the CDR3 is TGTGCCAGCAGCCCACGCAGGTCCAATATGAACACTGAAGCTTTCTTT. Its protein is CASSPRRSNMNTEAFF. The chain links TRBV7-3 to TRBJ1-1; D gene ambiguous. With 5 bases removed from V and 0 bases from J, the gap between germline ends came to 16 bases. CDR1 and CDR2 (germline): SGHTA, FQGTGA. The CDR3 spans 16 residues.

J is TRBJ2-7 and V is TRBV9; D perhaps matches TRBD1 (6 bases). V dropped 3 bases and J dropped 5 bases, with 12 bases sitting between them. The germline V gene encodes CDR1 SGDLS and CDR2 YYNGEE. The CDR3 loop spans 13 amino acids. In DNA form, the CDR3 reads TGTGCCAGCAGCGCCCTCACAGGGAACGAGCAGTACTTC. The encoded protein is CASSALTGNEQYF.

Of note for this clone: The same CDR3 is also encoded by other DNA sequences in this sample. V usage is TRBV6-5 and J usage is TRBJ2-7, with a weak D call TRBD1 (6 bases). CDR3 length: 13 amino acids. Germline V gene lookup returns CDR1 MNHEY and CDR2 SVGAGI. V gave up 0 bases and J gave up 4 bases, with 7 bases separating them. The chain's CDR3 is CASSYSTGYEQYF. For the CDR3, the DNA is TGTGCCAGCAGTTACTCGACAGGATACGAGCAGTACTTC.

The V gene is TRBV30, the J gene TRBJ2-7; 10 positions match TRBD1. The CDR3 covers 14 residues. Looked up from germline, CDR1 is GTSNPN and CDR2 is SVGIG (reference sequence). Trimming removed 8 bases from V and 0 bases from J; junction bases left unmatched: 7. The CDR3 DNA follows: TGTGCCGGAGACAGGGGGCTAAGCTCCTACGAGCAGTACTTC. Protein product: CAGDRGLSSYEQYF.

CDR3 bases: TGCGCCAGCAGCCTCGGGACTAGCGGGAGTATAGAAACCTACGAGCAGTACTTC. Amino acids: CASSLGTSGSIETYEQYF. The chain employs TRBV4-1 and TRBJ2-7, with TRBD2 matching over 14 bases. The CDR3 is 18 amino acids. With V trimmed by 4 bases and J by 2 bases, 10 bases remained unmatched. CDR1 and CDR2 from the germline V gene are MGHRA and YSYEKL.

The chain employs TRBV11-2 and TRBJ2-2, with D maybe TRBD2 (5 bases). The CDR3 is made up of 16 amino acids. The germline V gene encodes CDR1 SGHAT and CDR2 FQNNGV. Trimming shortened V by 1 base and J by 2 bases, and 11 bases separated the two germline ends. This chain's CDR3 is CASSLVSGKNTGELFF. CDR3 DNA sequence: TGTGCCAGCAGCTTAGTTTCCGGGAAAAACACCGGGGAGCTGTTTTTT.

The gene calls are TRBV9 and TRBJ1-1, with a tentative D call TRBD1 (6 bases). V gave up 6 bases and J gave up 3 bases, with 18 bases separating them. CDR3 length: 15 residues. Germline assignment: CDR1 SGDLS and CDR2 YYNGEE. The chain's CDR3 is CASNPSGGMDTEAFF. The CDR3 coding sequence is TGTGCCAGCAATCCCAGCGGGGGCATGGACACTGAAGCTTTCTTT.

The chain links TRBV7-9 to TRBJ1-1; TRBD1 agrees at 8 bases. The CDR3 runs 13 residues. V lost 7 bases and J lost 4; bases outside the gene matches: 5. Germline-derived CDR1 and CDR2 are SEHNR and FQNEAQ (reference sequence). Here the CDR3 reads CASTFDRGTEAFF. The CDR3 region has the DNA TGTGCCAGCACCTTCGACAGGGGCACTGAAGCTTTCTTT.

The chain combines TRBV4-2 with TRBJ2-6; D gene unclear. The CDR3 has 16 residues. CDR1 and CDR2 from the germline V gene are LGHNA and YNFKEQ. Trimming removed 0 bases from V and 4 bases from J, with 10 bases in between. The CDR3 loop is CASSQDIRRGANVLTF. Here the CDR3 DNA reads TGTGCCAGCAGCCAAGATATCAGGCGCGGGGCCAACGTCCTGACTTTC.

The V call is TRBV4-1, the J call TRBJ2-4, with TRBD2 as a possible D gene (6 bases). Germline V lookup: CDR1 MGHRA, CDR2 YSYEKL. The V gene lost 5 bases and the J gene lost 5 bases, with 13 bases spanning the gap. The CDR3 is 14 residues long. CDR3 protein: CASSIRDFENIQYF. CDR3 sequence (DNA): TGCGCCAGCAGCATCCGGGACTTCGAAAACATTCAGTACTTC.

The chain recombines TRBV9 with TRBJ2-3; D gene unclear. V lost 4 bases and J 1 base, leaving 13 bases between the germline ends. The CDR3 has 15 residues. Germline values: CDR1 SGDLS, CDR2 YYNGEE. CDR3 protein: CASSPNPQGTDTQYF. CDR3 in DNA: TGTGCCAGCAGCCCAAATCCTCAGGGCACAGATACGCAGTATTTT. Full variable domain (rest looked up from reference TRBV9 and TRBJ2-3): DSGVTQTPKHLITATGQRVTLRCSPRSGDLSVYWYQQSLDQGLQFLIQYYNGEERAKGNILERFSAQQFPDLHSELNLSSLELGDSALYFCASSPNPQGTDTQYFGPGTRLTVL.

This chain joins TRBV6-5 and TRBJ2-5; D unclear. This CDR3 has 13 residues. Trimming left V 2 bases short and J 5 bases short, with 9 bases between. Germline CDR1 and CDR2: MNHEY and SVGAGI. CDR3 residues: CASSYAPRETQYF. In nucleotides, the CDR3 is TGTGCCAGCAGTTACGCCCCCCGGGAGACCCAGTACTTC.

The V call is TRBV9, the J call TRBJ2-7; 8 bases are shared with TRBD2. The CDR3 contains 14 residues. Germline V gene sequence: CDR1 SGDLS, CDR2 YYNGEE. V was clipped by 4 bases and J by 7 bases; unmatched bases: 10. This chain's CDR3 is CASSPGTSWDEQYF. The CDR3 DNA is TGTGCCAGCAGCCCGGGGACTAGTTGGGATGAGCAGTACTTC.